This paragraph covers one T cell receptor beta chain sequence. Its antigen is unknown. Base-call qualities are not available, and no considerably larger clone is one nucleotide away. Including cysteine and phenylalanine, the CDR3 has 14 amino acids. Left in the record is the CDR3 DNA by itself, 42 bases read in frame from the first base. Libraries were made using the immunoSEQ multiplex PCR assay. A mixture of 60 forward primers for TCR Vbeta segments and 13 reverse primers for TCR Jbeta segments was used in the multiplex PCR. A multiplex PCR assay on genomic DNA amplified the CDR3 region of rearranged TCR beta genes. Amplified TCR beta libraries were sequenced as 87-base-pair reads on the Illumina HiSeq System. The original methods were these. A later analysis tallied around 87 million unique TCR beta chains across the 660 or so repertoires, and around 9.9 million of those chains were shared by two or more donors. Raw reads were error-corrected and collapsed into unique sequences with a nearest-neighbor algorithm that merged closely related sequences to remove PCR and sequencing errors. CDR3 sequences were aligned to IMGT reference sequences to assign V, D and J gene segments. For a sequence to be retained, at least a six-nucleotide match to both a V gene segment and a J gene segment was required. Rearrangements were called productive when the CDR3 lacked stop codons and stayed in frame with V and J; all others were non-productive. CDR3 was defined by IMGT convention, running from the second conserved V-encoded cysteine to the conserved J-encoded phenylalanine. The earlier analysis of about 560 of the donors excluded any sequence lacking an unambiguous match to a single V gene segment. An earlier analysis of around 600 of the donors classified V segments as functional when productive rearrangements were above 56.7% and as segregating when the standard deviation between donors was above 5%. A statistical classification framework was built to diagnose cytomegalovirus status from the catalog of TCR beta chain sequences. V and J gene assignment, in a later analysis, came from comparing TCR nucleotide sequences with IMGT/GENE-DB human TR gene sequences. In a later analysis, CDR3 sequences and most-parsimonious VDJ recombination scenarios were assigned using the TCRdist pipeline. In a later analysis, each TCR beta chain was defined by its CDR3 amino acid sequence together with its V-gene family, and reads lacking a unique V-gene family were excluded. To address suspected cross-contamination and a sequencing artifact, a later analysis removed a few hundred highly shared, low-generation-probability nucleotide sequences. For each public chain, a later analysis derived a clonal expansion index from normalized ranks of inferred template counts within each repertoire. Generation probabilities in a later analysis came from a VDJ recombination model fitted to out-of-frame rearrangements, and those results were checked against IGoR. Hypergeometric tests were used in a later analysis to score TCR-TCR, TCR-HLA and TCR-CMV co-occurrence, with a repertoire-size bias correction applied to the TCR pairs. In a later analysis, false discovery rates were estimated by permuting HLA or CMV assignments 20 times. In a later analysis, co-occurring TCRs were grouped with DBSCAN, and TCRdist sequence similarity was added when clustering was performed within HLA-allele-positive subsets. For co-occurrence clustering, repertoires with fewer than 30,000 or more than 120,000 public chains were excluded, along with several repertoires with anomalous nucleotide sharing. As stored in TCRdb, this immuneACCESS dataset retains in-frame rearrangements with V and J assigned. A fraction of the clones does not appear; measured against another copy, unresolved V genes explain less than half of the discrepancy, and the remainder lacks a known reason. V, J and clone size derive from that table, while D and trimming were established from the DNA sequence. This sample is represented by about 180,000 clones; roughly 83% of them were singletons. The biggest ten clones account for 0.38% of the sample.

This entry belongs to a study of cytomegalovirus exposure and HLA in healthy donors (dated by TCRdb to 2016 to 2017). A note on the overall study: An earlier analysis of roughly 570 of the donors reported about 280 Gb of sequence data and 90 million to 120 million unique TCR beta sequences obtained from 180 million or so T cells. Rather than using new phenotypic data, the later analysis identified candidate immune exposures from TCR beta sequences and from how often those sequences occurred across donors. Among around 400 genotyped donors of the cohort, an average of around 250,000 unique TCR beta nucleotide sequences was sequenced per donor, of which about 19% were non-productive. Besides the first cohort of roughly 660 subjects, a separate validation cohort made up of around 120 different subjects was used. The number of donors typed differed by locus, with 629-630 for A, B, C, DRB1 and DQB1, 522 for DQA1, under 610 for DPA1, and 472 for DPB1. The study combined high-throughput TCR immunosequencing, statistical association of individual TCRs with disease status, and machine learning to predict cytomegalovirus infection status. The T cell repertoires of about 700 subjects were profiled by immunosequencing and related to cytomegalovirus serostatus. Approximately 300 gigabases of sequencing data and some 85 million unique TCR sequences were included in an early release covering around 600 HLA-typed donors. Both class I and class II loci were covered by HLA typing, at four-digit resolution. Donor age, sex, ethnicity and CMV serostatus were compiled alongside the repertoire data. In a later genetic analysis, genome-wide SNP genotypes for about three fifths of the 666 donors were used, and that subset was treated as a discovery cohort. All discovery cohort repertoires had been generated on a single sequencing platform. A few DR-DQ haplotypes were treated as single units for association and clustering because of strong linkage in the cohort. An earlier analysis of around 640 of the donors used high-throughput TCR beta sequencing to judge whether each TCR beta V gene segment behaved as functional or pseudogenic. A later analysis re-examined previously published TCR beta repertoires from over 500 donors and added high-resolution HLA genotyping to investigate patterns of TCR occurrence. Of the 300 to 450 genotyped donors, roughly 80% fell in the genetic ancestry cluster associated with self-reported Caucasian donors. The study aimed to test whether cataloging public T cell receptors could reveal signatures of past pathogen exposure. General findings and caveats noted by the study authors: The authors suggested that the approach could potentially be generalized to other disease states and immunological phenotypes. In an earlier analysis of about 600 of the donors, most TCR beta V segments appeared in productive rearrangements about 90% or about 30% of the time, broadly matching IMGT annotations. When HLA alleles, especially DR and DQ, strongly co-occurred, TCR associations were difficult to assign to individual alleles. Because some donors lacked HLA typing at each locus, the association tests relied only on the typed subset. A later analysis found that HLA-associated TCR beta chains were more clonally expanded and had lower generation probabilities than equally common non-associated chains. A later genetic analysis reported fewer N-insertions in productive TCRs among donors in an Asian-associated ancestry cluster than the roughly 650-donor mean. Linkage disequilibrium might explain the correlated functional status among segregating V segments, but an unknown experimental factor could not be ruled out. The cohort was sequenced for TCR beta chains only, and without alpha or paired-chain data the features that could be detected were limited. A group of highly shared sequence variants was considered likely to be a technical artifact of the sequencing pipeline. The only immune exposure information available for the cohort was CMV serostatus. A later analysis found that most CMV-associated TCR beta chains appeared HLA-restricted, with HLA associations seemingly driven largely by CMV exposure. At a false discovery rate of 0.05, a later analysis linked 16,951 TCR beta sequences to specific HLA alleles. The study gave a list of 150 to 200 TCR beta chains associated with cytomegalovirus. According to a later analysis, parvovirus B19, influenza, CMV and Epstein-Barr virus appeared linked to several top co-occurrence clusters. Because counts were too low, 15 to 20 rarely observed V segments, including chromosome 9 orphons, were excluded from the earlier analysis of several hundred of the donors. A further reported finding was that TCR beta sequences accurately predicted the HLA-A and HLA-B alleles for most subjects in the first cohort. Three of the identified cytomegalovirus-associated TCR beta chains were confirmed in vitro to be specific for cytomegalovirus antigens. The 87-base-pair reads could not distinguish some IMGT-functional V segments, including TRBV6-2 and TRBV6-3, so those segments were excluded. Roughly uniform sequencing depth across donors was assumed in presence/absence analyses, although this assumption may not hold. In a later genetic analysis, a missense DCLRE1C variant was associated with V-gene and J-gene trimming of TCR beta chains, and the association was replicated in an independent cohort. The classifier was reported to diagnose cytomegalovirus status with high specificity and sensitivity in both the original and validation cohorts. In a later analysis, TCR association rates were found to vary across HLA loci, with the most associated TCRs seen for DRB1 alleles and the fewest for HLA-C alleles. Most TCR sequences were observed very rarely across donors, whereas some public TCRs were present in many individuals.

In total, approximately 610 healthy bone marrow donors made up the cohort. At the time of sampling, every cohort member was nominally healthy, though immune exposures that went unrecorded were likely present. The donor tested CMV seronegative, placing the donor among the roughly 400 seronegative members of the cohort. Each donor provided a peripheral blood sample, and peripheral blood mononuclear cells were used for TCR beta sequencing. The Qiagen DNeasy Blood Extraction Kit was used to extract genomic DNA from the blood cell samples. This receptor was obtained from a boy between 2 and 15 years old in good health and CMV-seronegative. Rearrangement joined TRBV21-1 to TRBJ1-1; the table's D call, TRBD1, has no DNA check behind it. TRBV21-1 is tagged as a pseudogene. Sequenced input: PBMCs. The DNA sequence follows: TGTGCCAGCAGTAGCCAGGGGTGGGACACTGAAGCTTTCTTT. Translated, it reads CASSSQGWDTEAFF.